Following are 23 T cell receptor beta chains from one sample sequenced in a study of T cell repertoires in cytomegalovirus infection. TCRdb reprocessed the reads via MiXCR and lists one record per CDR3 protein. The sample includes some 700,000 distinct CDR3 sequences, 35% seen only once; the top ten take about 2.8%. Sequenced: PBMCs. All receptors derive from a human donor in good health (CMV status not recorded). Some clones in this sample may be carry-over from other donors' samples.

Worth noting for this clonotype: A read error may explain this, as a much larger clone is one base away. V usage is TRBV7-2 and J usage is TRBJ2-2; D ambiguous. CDR3 size: 14 residues. Looked up from germline, CDR1 is SGHTA and CDR2 is FQGNSA. CDR3 protein: CANSLEMAPGELFF. In DNA form, the CDR3 reads TGTGCCAACAGCTTAGAAATGGCTCCCGGGGAGCTGTTTTTT.

In its sample, this clonotype was seen many times. V usage is TRBV7-2 and J usage is TRBJ1-2; D is unresolved. This CDR3 spans 13 amino acids. CDR1 SGHTA and CDR2 FQGNSA come from the germline V gene. V was pared by 5 bases and J by 2 bases, with 9 bases between. The CDR3 region has the DNA TGTGCCAGCAGCCTAACGTACAACTATGGCTACACCTTC. The encoded protein is CASSLTYNYGYTF.

This clonotype was detected only a few times. The chain recombines TRBV28 with TRBJ2-7; tentatively, D is TRBD1 (6 bases). V lost 11 bases and J 2 bases, leaving 13 bases between the germline ends. Germline loops: CDR1 MDHEN, CDR2 SYDVKM. The CDR3 is 12 amino acids. The CDR3 nucleotides are TGTGCCCATAACAGGGATCCCTACGAGCAGTACTTC. Its translation is CAHNRDPYEQYF.

This rearrangement joins TRBV12-3 or TRBV12-4 to TRBJ1-4; D gene ambiguous. Trimming stripped 6 bases from V and 8 bases from J, with 19 bases between. The CDR3 consists of 15 residues. CDR3 coding DNA: TGTGCCAGCAGCCAGCGTTTGGGGTCAAGGGAAAAACTGTTTTTT. Translated, it gives CASSQRLGSREKLFF.

As regards this clonotype: A read error may account for a junction end that differs from germline. The chain couples TRBV5-5 to TRBJ2-7; TRBD1 is a possible D gene (6 bases). Germline CDR1 reads SGHKS; CDR2 reads YYEKEE (reference sequence). There are 15 residues in the CDR3. The CDR3: CASSLVGDTYYEQSF. In nucleotides, the CDR3 is TGTGCCAGCAGCTTGGTGGGGGACACATACTACGAGCAGTCCTTC.

Points on this clonotype: A read error may account for a junction end that differs from germline. The chain combines TRBV7-6 with TRBJ2-2, with D perhaps TRBD2 (7 bases). This CDR3 is 14 amino acids long. Germline CDR1 is SGHVS and CDR2 is FNYEAQ. CDR3 residues: CATRGGGNTEELFF. CDR3 in DNA: TGTGCCACCAGAGGGGGGGGTAACACCGAGGAGCTGTTTTTT.

The J gene is TRBJ1-1, the V gene TRBV10-3; possibly TRBD1 for D (5 bases). Trimming removed 4 bases from V and 4 bases from J, with 13 bases in between. This CDR3 contains 14 residues. The germline V gene encodes CDR1 ENHRY and CDR2 SYGVKD. The CDR3: CAISARDRVTEAFF. The CDR3 nucleotides read TGTGCCATCAGTGCCAGGGATAGGGTCACTGAAGCTTTCTTT.

This chain uses TRBV6-5 with TRBJ2-7; 9 bases are a match to TRBD1. This CDR3 spans 15 amino acids. Trimming cost V 6 bases and J 0 bases; bases outside gene matches: 6. Germline V gives CDR1 MNHEY, CDR2 SVGAGI. CDR3 in amino acids: CASRTGTGLSYEQYF. The DNA for the CDR3 is TGTGCCAGCAGGACCGGGACAGGGCTCTCCTACGAGCAGTACTTC.

The J gene is TRBJ2-1, the V gene TRBV12-3 or TRBV12-4, with a tentative D call TRBD2 (6 bases). Trimming cost V 2 bases and J 6 bases, with 14 bases left between them. This CDR3 has 15 residues. DNA of the CDR3: TGTGCCAGCAGTTTATCGAGCGGGTTATTCAATGAGCAGTTCTTC. Amino acid sequence: CASSLSSGLFNEQFF.

In its sample, this clonotype was seen many times. The chain couples TRBV7-8 to TRBJ2-3; D possibly corresponds to TRBD1 (6 bases). Per germline, CDR1 SGHVS and CDR2 FQNEAQ. The CDR3 contains 16 residues. The V end was cut by 2 bases, the J end by 2 bases, with 14 bases between. This CDR3 is CASSLRQAGVTDTQYF. As DNA, the CDR3 is TGTGCCAGCAGCTTACGACAGGCTGGGGTCACAGATACGCAGTATTTT.

The chain is built from TRBV12-3 or TRBV12-4 and TRBJ1-6; D not certain. V was shortened by 6 bases and J by 3 bases, with 9 bases between the two germline ends. The CDR3 extends over 14 amino acids. The CDR3 nucleotides are TGTGCCAGCAGAACCGGGGACTATAATTCACCCCTCCACTTT. Translated: CASRTGDYNSPLHF.

V usage is TRBV7-9 and J usage is TRBJ1-4; TRBD1 aligns across 7 bases. Germline CDR1 reads SEHNR; CDR2 reads FQNEAQ (reference sequence). The V segment lost 5 bases and the J segment 5 bases; nucleotides outside the gene matches: 5. This CDR3 has 14 amino acids. The CDR3 loop is CASSTRQGNEKLFF. The CDR3 DNA reads as TGTGCCAGCAGCACAAGACAGGGCAATGAAAAACTGTTTTTT.

The chain employs TRBV29-1 and TRBJ1-2; 9 bases line up with TRBD1. In germline, CDR1 is SQVTM, CDR2 ANQGSEA. The CDR3 spans 14 residues. Germline trimming cut 5 bases from V and 5 bases from J; bases unmatched to any gene: 9. CDR3 loop: CSVQLPDRGYGYTF. In nucleotides, the CDR3 is TGCAGCGTTCAGCTTCCGGACAGGGGATATGGCTACACCTTC. The variable domain in full, with the rest retrieved from reference TRBV29-1 and TRBJ1-2, is SAVISQKPSRDICQRGTSLTIQCQVDSQVTMMFWYRQQPGQSLTLIATANQGSEATYESGFVIDKFPISRPNLTFSTLTVSNMSPEDSSIYLCSVQLPDRGYGYTFGSGTRLTVV.

A few counts support this clonotype. V gene TRBV19 combines with J gene TRBJ2-7; 13 bases map to TRBD2. With 5 bases clipped from V and 3 bases from J, the junction kept 16 bases outside the gene matches. Per germline, CDR1 LNHDA and CDR2 SQIVND (reference sequence). The CDR3 runs to 19 residues. Written as DNA, the CDR3 is TGTGCCAGTAGTCCCGTCCCCGGGACTAGCGGGACGAGAGGCTACGAGCAGTACTTC. Its translation is CASSPVPGTSGTRGYEQYF.

This chain uses TRBV29-1 with TRBJ1-1, with D unclear. The CDR3 spans 11 residues. Germline CDR1 and CDR2: SQVTM and ANQGSEA. Trimming removed 4 bases from V and 0 bases from J, with 3 bases in between. CDR3 in amino acids: CSVGMNTEAFF. In nucleotides, the CDR3 is TGCAGCGTTGGGATGAACACTGAAGCTTTCTTT.

This clonotype has a count of ten or more. The chain joins TRBV12-3 or TRBV12-4 to TRBJ1-2; D gene ambiguous. The CDR3 spans 16 residues. With 6 bases removed from V and 5 bases from J, the gap between germline ends came to 22 bases. CDR3 in amino acids: CASSPRLEADLYGYTF. The CDR3 DNA sequence: TGTGCCAGCAGCCCCCGCCTCGAGGCGGATTTGTATGGCTACACCTTC.

Only a few counts were recorded for this clonotype. The V gene is TRBV19, the J gene TRBJ2-2, with a weak D call TRBD2 (5 bases). Germline V gene sequence: CDR1 LNHDA, CDR2 SQIVND (reference sequence). The CDR3 covers 15 residues. Trimming removed 2 bases at V and 1 base at J, with 8 bases between. The CDR3 here is CASSIRGMNTGELFF. Here the CDR3 DNA reads TGTGCCAGTAGTATACGGGGTATGAACACCGGGGAGCTGTTTTTT. Full variable domain (outside the CDR3, taken from reference TRBV19 and TRBJ2-2): DGGITQSPKYLFRKEGQNVTLSCEQNLNHDAMYWYRQDPGQGLRLIYYSQIVNDFQKGDIAEGYSVSREKKESFPLTVTSAQKNPTAFYLCASSIRGMNTGELFFGEGSRLTVL.

The chain has TRBV9 and TRBJ1-1; weak D call: TRBD1 (5 bases). Germline-derived CDR1 and CDR2 are SGDLS and YYNGEE. V was pared by 2 bases and J by 3 bases, with 11 bases between. CDR3 size: 14 residues. For the CDR3, the DNA is TGTGCCAGCAGCGTCACAGGTTCGTACACTGAAGCTTTCTTT. The encoded protein is CASSVTGSYTEAFF.

This clonotype has at least ten counts. The chain uses TRBV6-1 and TRBJ1-4; tentatively, D is TRBD1 (6 bases). This CDR3 is built from 14 residues. Germline V gene data show CDR1 as MNHNS and CDR2 as SASEGT. The V end was cut by 8 bases, the J end by 8 bases, with 18 bases between. This chain's CDR3 is CASGPGASVEKLFF. The DNA for the CDR3 is TGTGCCAGCGGTCCAGGGGCGTCTGTGGAAAAACTGTTTTTT.

CDR3 sequence reads: CASRPLAGGVNEQFF. Here the CDR3 DNA reads TGTGCCAGCAGGCCACTAGCGGGGGGGGTTAATGAGCAGTTCTTC. The chain recombines TRBV7-2 with TRBJ2-1; 13 positions match TRBD2. CDR1 is SGHTA, CDR2 FQGNSA, per germline. Trimming removed 6 bases from V and 7 bases from J; junction bases left unmatched: 6. The length of the CDR3 is 15 residues.

The J gene is TRBJ1-1, the V gene TRBV30; 9 bases are a match to TRBD1. Germline lookup yields CDR1 GTSNPN and CDR2 SVGIG (reference sequence). The CDR3 totals 16 residues. After removal of 1 base from V and 4 bases from J, the junction contained 10 bases not matched to a gene. CDR3 coding DNA: TGTGCCTGGAGTGGATCACAGGGGGCAGGGGTCACTGAAGCTTTCTTT. Protein product: CAWSGSQGAGVTEAFF. The variable domain in full, with the rest retrieved from reference TRBV30 and TRBJ1-1, is SQTIHQWPATLVQPVGSPLSLECTVEGTSNPNLYWYRQAAGRGLQLLFYSVGIGQISSEVPQNLSASRPQDRQFILSSKKLLLSDSGFYLCAWSGSQGAGVTEAFFGQGTRLTVV.

This rearrangement joins TRBV28 to TRBJ2-2; the match to TRBD1 covers 9 bases. The CDR3 spans 18 residues. Germline CDR1 reads MDHEN; CDR2 reads SYDVKM. Unmatched junction bases numbered 12, after V lost 7 bases and J lost 0 bases. CDR3 region: CASKEWGTGRSNTGELFF. The CDR3 DNA sequence: TGTGCCAGCAAAGAATGGGGGACAGGGCGATCGAACACCGGGGAGCTGTTTTTT. Filled out from reference TRBV28 and TRBJ2-2, the complete variable domain reads DVKVTQSSRYLVKRTGEKVFLECVQDMDHENMFWYRQDPGLGLRLIYFSYDVKMKEKGDIPEGYSVSREKKERFSLILESASTNQTSMYLCASKEWGTGRSNTGELFFGEGSRLTVL.

This clonotype was observed a single time. The chain carries TRBV6-8 and TRBJ1-1; D gene uncertain. The CDR3 totals 15 residues. Germline loops: CDR1 MNHGY, CDR2 SAAAGT. V was clipped by 4 bases and J by 4 bases, with 16 bases between them. The CDR3 loop reads CASSLKQPRGTEAFF. CDR3 bases: TGTGCCAGCAGTTTAAAACAGCCGCGGGGCACTGAAGCTTTCTTT.